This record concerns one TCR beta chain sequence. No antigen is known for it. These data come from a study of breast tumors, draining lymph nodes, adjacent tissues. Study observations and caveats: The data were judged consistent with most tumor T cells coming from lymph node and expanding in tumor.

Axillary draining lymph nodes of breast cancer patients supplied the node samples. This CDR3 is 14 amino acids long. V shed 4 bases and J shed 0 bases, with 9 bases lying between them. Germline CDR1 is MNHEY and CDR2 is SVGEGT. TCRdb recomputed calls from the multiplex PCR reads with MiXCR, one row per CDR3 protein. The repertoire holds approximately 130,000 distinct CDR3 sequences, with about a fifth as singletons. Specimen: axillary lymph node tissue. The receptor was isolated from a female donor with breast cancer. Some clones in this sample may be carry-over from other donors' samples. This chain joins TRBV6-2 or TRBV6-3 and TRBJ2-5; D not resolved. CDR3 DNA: TGTGCCAGCAGTTCCCGGCGTTACCAAGAGACCCAGTACTTC. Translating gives CASSSRRYQETQYF.